The clone carrying this T cell receptor beta chain occurred many times. The sample is drawn from a study of CD8 T cells in ankylosing spondylitis. TCRdb itself ran the 5' RACE reads through MiXCR, one entry per CDR3 protein. The sample lists some 120,000 distinct CDR3 sequences, over 6.5% occurring once. V lost 8 bases and J lost 1, with 6 bases in between. Per germline, CDR1 MDHEN and CDR2 SYDVKM. This CDR3 has 11 amino acids. The specimen was blood, either unsorted or a sorted T cell fraction (not recorded which). This clonotype originated in a male donor with ankylosing spondylitis or in good health (not recorded which). The chain recombines TRBV28 with TRBJ2-7; possibly TRBD1 for D (5 bases). The DNA of the CDR3 is TGTGCCAGCTCAGGGTCCTACGAGCAGTACTTC. It translates to CASSGSYEQYF.